The T cell receptor (beta chain) under discussion was sequenced for a study of blood T cell repertoires in COVID-19. The overall study: Specimens from acute and convalescent COVID-19 originated in the United States, Italy and Spain. Nucleic acid was either cDNA or gDNA, and it came from T cells, B-cell-depleted T cells, or PBMCs.

Authors' data handling: Amplification with reference gene primers provided the estimates of nucleated cell counts. Repertoires were generated with immunoSEQ multiplex PCR, while TCRdb's copy carries only in-frame clones and drops some. Clone size and V and J calls were adopted from that table, with D and trimming inferred from the DNA. The data hold around 420,000 clones, with roughly 88% observed a single time. Germline V CDR1 and CDR2: SNHLY, FYNNEI. The CDR3 runs 12 residues. V shed 6 bases and J shed 7 bases, with 10 bases lying between them. The sample comprised PBMCs or T cells enriched from blood (not recorded which). The V call is TRBV2, the J call TRBJ2-1; maybe TRBD1 (6 bases). This TCR came from a woman in her forties with acute COVID-19. The CDR3, as DNA: TGTGCCAGCAGAATCCAGGGGAATGAGCAGTTCTTC. It translates to CASRIQGNEQFF.